A selection of T cell receptor beta chains follows, all from one sample in a study of shared clonotypes between healthy human individuals. Method: immunoSEQ multiplex PCR; TCRdb's copy keeps in-frame clones and lacks some. This table holds 2 million to 2.5 million clones, approximately 96% found once. Sequenced input: naive CD4+ T cells sorted from blood. Every receptor here comes from a man aged 18-30 years in good health. Both conserved end residues are part of each CDR3. A D gene is named only where the DNA matches it firmly. The size entry is marked missing in some rows and otherwise reads once, few, many or a size class.

>TRBJ2-2|TRBV7-6|-|-|17
CASSLTTPHSDTGELFF
TGTGCCAGCAGCTTAACAACCCCTCACTCCGACACCGGGGAGCTGTTTTTT
>TRBJ2-2|TRBV5-1|TRBD2|once|15
CASGLLAGGPGELFF
TGCGCCAGCGGATTGCTAGCGGGGGGGCCCGGGGAGCTGTTTTTT
>TRBJ1-1|TRBV29-1|TRBD1|-|13
CSIRDRDNTEAFF
TGCAGCATCCGGGACAGGGACAACACTGAAGCTTTCTTT
>TRBJ1-1|TRBV27|TRBD1|-|14
CASSLQDRGTEAFF
TGTGCCAGCAGTTTACAGGACAGGGGGACTGAAGCTTTCTTT
>TRBJ2-7|TRBV6-5|-|-|13
CASSYHRVGEQYF
TGTGCCAGCAGTTACCATAGGGTTGGCGAGCAGTACTTC
>TRBJ2-2|TRBV6-6|-|-|15
CASGTTRPNTGELFF
TGTGCCAGCGGAACTACTCGCCCCAACACCGGGGAGCTGTTTTTT
>TRBJ2-6|TRBV27|-|-|18
CASSPIPKTGSGANVLTF
TGTGCCAGCAGTCCTATACCTAAAACAGGGTCTGGGGCCAACGTCCTGACTTTC
>TRBJ2-2|TRBV5-1|-|-|16
CASSLGGRPETGELFF
TGCGCCAGCAGCTTGGGCGGCAGGCCTGAAACCGGGGAGCTGTTTTTT
>TRBJ2-4|TRBV28|-|-|17
CASSYAPGVFAKNIQYF
TGTGCCAGCAGTTACGCGCCAGGCGTTTTTGCCAAAAACATTCAGTACTTC
>TRBJ2-7|TRBV27|-|-|13
CASSFGLMGEQYF
TGTGCCAGCAGTTTTGGGCTAATGGGCGAGCAGTACTTC
>TRBJ1-2|TRBV6-6|-|-|14
CASSYDVGAYGYTF
TGTGCCAGCAGTTACGATGTAGGGGCCTATGGCTACACCTTC
>TRBJ1-6|TRBV28|-|-|14
CASSLLDGNSPLHF
TGTGCCAGCAGTTTATTGGACGGTAATTCACCCCTCCACTTT
>TRBJ1-1|TRBV6-5|-|-|13
CASTNGANTEAFF
TGTGCCAGCACCAACGGGGCAAACACTGAAGCTTTCTTT
>TRBJ1-5|TRBV7-9|-|few|13
CASSFRVGQPQHF
TGTGCCAGCAGCTTCAGGGTTGGTCAGCCCCAGCATTTT
>TRBJ2-1|TRBV14|-|-|12
CASSQAASKQFF
TGTGCCAGCAGCCAAGCGGCATCAAAGCAGTTCTTC
>TRBJ1-1|TRBV6-6|TRBD1|-|15
CASSWEGGMNTEAFF
TGTGCCAGCAGTTGGGAAGGGGGCATGAACACTGAAGCTTTCTTT
>TRBJ2-4|TRBV2|-|once|15
CASSEQPSAKNIQYF
TGTGCCAGCAGTGAGCAGCCAAGTGCCAAAAACATTCAGTACTTC
>TRBJ2-7|TRBV10-1|-|few|13
CASSQGRDYEQYF
TGCGCCAGCAGCCAAGGGAGAGACTACGAGCAGTACTTC
>TRBJ2-2|TRBV30|-|-|15
CAWSGYAANTGELFF
TGTGCCTGGAGTGGGTATGCGGCGAACACCGGGGAGCTGTTTTTT
>TRBJ2-7|TRBV28|-|-|12
CASSLRLYEQYF
TGTGCCAGCAGTCTTCGACTCTACGAGCAGTACTTC
>TRBJ1-6|TRBV10-3|TRBD1|-|14
CAISGRTGDSPLHF
TGTGCCATCAGTGGAAGGACAGGGGACTCACCCCTCCACTTT
>TRBJ2-1|TRBV5-1|-|-|15
CASSLPRPRGNEQFF
TGCGCCAGCAGCTTGCCCCGGCCGAGAGGCAATGAGCAGTTCTTC
>TRBJ2-1|TRBV28|-|-|15
CASIYSGVKSNEQFF
TGTGCCAGCATATATAGCGGTGTTAAGAGCAATGAGCAGTTCTTC
>TRBJ1-5|TRBV11-2|-|-|15
CASSLDRSAAQAQHF
TGTGCCAGCAGCTTAGATAGGTCAGCCGCCCAGGCCCAGCATTTT
>TRBJ2-1|TRBV4-1|-|few|15
CASSQEAWESSEQFF
TGCGCCAGCAGCCAAGAAGCATGGGAGAGTAGTGAGCAGTTCTTC
>TRBJ2-1|TRBV6-5|-|-|12
CASSQTFNEQFF
TGTGCCAGCAGCCAAACTTTTAATGAGCAGTTCTTC
>TRBJ2-7|TRBV6-6|-|-|12
CASLSPSYEQYF
TGTGCCAGCCTTAGCCCCTCCTACGAGCAGTACTTC
>TRBJ1-1|TRBV5-1|TRBD1|-|17
CAIEQGQGRLWSTEAFF
TGCGCCATCGAACAGGGACAGGGGAGATTGTGGAGTACTGAAGCTTTCTTT
>TRBJ1-2|TRBV7-2|-|-|15
CASSLSASANYGYTF
TGTGCCAGCAGCTTAAGCGCGTCTGCTAACTATGGCTACACCTTC
>TRBJ1-1|TRBV18|TRBD1|-|15
CASSPDRGPGAEAFF
TGTGCCAGCTCACCAGACAGGGGTCCTGGCGCTGAAGCTTTCTTT
>TRBJ2-5|TRBV20-1|-|-|11
CSAPTRETQYF
TGCAGTGCCCCGACCCGAGAGACCCAGTACTTC
>TRBJ2-3|TRBV5-5|-|-|12
CASSSLGSTQYF
TGTGCCAGCAGCTCGCTCGGTTCTACGCAGTATTTT
>TRBJ2-7|TRBV27|-|-|13
CASSPRPAYEQYF
TGTGCCAGCAGTCCCCGACCAGCCTACGAGCAGTACTTC
>TRBJ2-2|TRBV12-5|-|-|14
CASGLSRDTGELFF
TGTGCTAGTGGTTTGTCCCGGGACACCGGGGAGCTGTTTTTT
>TRBJ2-5|TRBV5-1|-|-|16
CASSLRPGAGQETQYF
TGCGCCAGCAGCTTGCGTCCGGGGGCTGGCCAAGAGACCCAGTACTTC
>TRBJ2-4|TRBV5-1|-|-|14
CASSFVGSKNIQYF
TGCGCCAGCAGCTTTGTCGGGTCCAAAAACATTCAGTACTTC
>TRBJ2-1|TRBV6-1|TRBD1|-|16
CASSAPGQGHYNEQFF
TGTGCCAGCAGTGCCCCTGGACAGGGGCACTACAATGAGCAGTTCTTC
>TRBJ1-6|TRBV10-3|TRBD1|-|17
CAISDTAGGSYNSPLHF
TGTGCCATCAGTGACACGGCAGGGGGCTCCTATAATTCACCCCTCCACTTT
>TRBJ1-4|TRBV28|TRBD1|once|17
CASSYDRAGATNEKLFF
TGTGCCAGCAGTTACGACAGGGCAGGGGCAACTAATGAAAAACTGTTTTTT
>TRBJ2-5|TRBV6-5|-|-|11
CASSEMETQYF
TGTGCCAGCAGTGAAATGGAGACCCAGTACTTC
>TRBJ1-1|TRBV6-5|TRBD1|-|13
CASTGQGGTEAFF
TGTGCCAGCACGGGACAGGGAGGTACTGAAGCTTTCTTT
>TRBJ2-7|TRBV6-1|TRBD1|-|13
CASMRQGPYEQYF
TGTGCCAGCATGAGACAGGGCCCCTACGAGCAGTACTTC
>TRBJ2-3|TRBV6-1|TRBD1|-|15
CASTRDRDPTNTQYF
TGTGCCAGTACCAGGGACAGGGACCCCACGAATACGCAGTATTTT
>TRBJ1-2|TRBV5-4|-|-|13
CASSPDISYGYTF
TGTGCCAGCAGTCCCGACATCTCCTATGGCTACACCTTC
>TRBJ1-2|TRBV30|-|-|13
CAWSNRGDYGYTF
TGTGCCTGGAGTAATCGGGGCGACTATGGCTACACCTTC
>TRBJ2-5|TRBV6-5|-|-|14
CASSYRGMEGAQYF
TGTGCCAGCAGTTACCGAGGGATGGAAGGGGCCCAGTACTTC
>TRBJ1-1|TRBV18|-|-|15
CASSQVQGWDTEAFF
TGTGCCAGCTCACAGGTACAGGGATGGGACACTGAAGCTTTCTTT
>TRBJ2-3|TRBV7-3|TRBD2|-|16
CASSSRGGGHTDTQYF
TGTGCCAGCAGCTCTCGGGGCGGGGGGCACACAGATACGCAGTATTTT
>TRBJ1-4|TRBV27|-|once|14
CASSLRATNEKLFF
TGTGCCAGCAGTTTGAGGGCAACTAATGAAAAACTGTTTTTT
>TRBJ2-5|TRBV15|-|-|15
CATSRGEGTGHKGYF
TGTGCCACCAGCAGAGGGGAGGGGACAGGACACAAGGGGTACTTC
>TRBJ2-3|TRBV15|-|-|12
CATSRAGFTQYF
TGTGCCACCAGCAGAGCAGGGTTTACGCAGTATTTT